Below, 27 T cell receptor beta chains from the same sample are listed, as sequenced in a study of patients and donors after allogeneic stem cell transplantation. One entry per CDR3 protein, called by TCRdb with MiXCR from the RT-PCR reads. This sample has around 27,000 distinct CDR3 sequences, with 6.5% to 10% found just once. Input material: blood, either unsorted or a sorted T cell fraction (not recorded which). These receptors all come from a human donor who was either an allogeneic HSCT recipient or a stem cell or donor lymphocyte infusion donor (not recorded which). It is not recorded whose cells these are; they may come from a transplant donor.

The V call is TRBV20-1, the J call TRBJ2-2; 10 bases match TRBD2. The junction had 6 bases not matched to a gene; V was cut back by 6 bases and J by 2 bases. CDR3 length: 15 amino acids. Germline CDR1 and CDR2: DFQATT and SNEGSKA (reference sequence). The CDR3 DNA is TGCAGTGCCAGCGGGAGGGCCAGTAACACCGGGGAGCTGTTTTTT. Its translation: CSASGRASNTGELFF.

In this sample, this clonotype turned up a few times. The CDR3 DNA sequence: TGTGCCAGCAGCCCGATAGGGGATTTGGGTCAAGAGACCCAGTACTTC. Encoded protein: CASSPIGDLGQETQYF. The chain recombines TRBV5-5 with TRBJ2-5, with a weak D call TRBD1 (5 bases). Germline V CDR1 and CDR2: SGHKS, YYEKEE (reference sequence). Deletions cut 4 bases from V and 2 bases from J, with 18 bases between. The CDR3 consists of 16 residues.

In its sample, this clonotype is medium-sized (0.01 to 0.1%). The chain recombines TRBV5-4 with TRBJ2-5; 9 bases map to TRBD2. The J segment lost 2 bases and the V segment lost 0 bases, leaving 2 bases of the junction unmatched. Germline CDR1 and CDR2: SGHNT and YYREEE (reference sequence). The CDR3 spans 15 residues. Here the CDR3 reads CASSLVLAGQETQYF. For the CDR3, the DNA is TGTGCCAGCAGCTTGGTCCTAGCGGGACAAGAGACCCAGTACTTC.

The rearrangement links TRBV5-1 to TRBJ2-5; D unclear. Trimming shortened V by 1 base and J by 1 base, and 8 bases separated the two germline ends. The CDR3 length is 14 residues. Germline V CDR1 and CDR2: SGHRS, YFSETQ. The DNA for the CDR3 is TGCGCCAGCAGCTTGTTGGGAACCCAAGAGACCCAGTACTTC. It translates to CASSLLGTQETQYF.

This clonotype was picked up a small number of times. The chain combines TRBV28 with TRBJ1-4; D unclear. The germline V gene has CDR1 MDHEN and CDR2 SYDVKM. The CDR3 is 14 amino acids. Trimming removed 3 bases at V and 8 bases at J, with 13 bases between. The CDR3, as DNA: TGTGCCAGCAGTTTGGGGAGGGTGTTCGAAAAACTGTTTTTT. Translated: CASSLGRVFEKLFF.

The chain couples TRBV2 to TRBJ2-3; 12 bases match TRBD2. The junction had 8 bases not matched to a gene; V was cut back by 2 bases and J by 8 bases. This CDR3 is 16 amino acids long. The germline V gene encodes CDR1 SNHLY and CDR2 FYNNEI. For the CDR3, the DNA is TGTGCCAGCAGTGAAATGGGGCTAGCGGGGGGGGGTACGCAGTATTTT. It yields the protein CASSEMGLAGGGTQYF.

By share, this clonotype ranks as medium-sized. The chain has TRBV9 and TRBJ2-2; the D gene could be TRBD1 or TRBD2 (5 bases each). The CDR3 is made up of 15 amino acids. V shed 0 bases and J shed 2 bases, with 8 bases lying between them. The germline V gene encodes CDR1 SGDLS and CDR2 YYNGEE. CDR3 coding DNA: TGTGCCAGCAGCGTAGGAGGGGCCAACACCGGGGAGCTGTTTTTT. Residues: CASSVGGANTGELFF.

This clonotype was seen many times. The chain carries TRBV29-1 and TRBJ2-3; 10 positions match TRBD2. Germline CDR1 is SQVTM and CDR2 is ANQGSEA. Losses at the gene ends were 5 bases for V and 2 bases for J; bases not matched to a gene: 7. The CDR3 spans 15 residues. The CDR3 sequence is CSVQLAGAITDTQYF. The DNA for the CDR3 is TGCAGCGTTCAGCTAGCGGGGGCCATCACAGATACGCAGTATTTT.

This clonotype was seen at least ten times. This chain links TRBV29-1 with TRBJ2-3, with TRBD2 identical over 15 bases. This CDR3 contains 18 residues. Trimming removed 4 bases from V and 0 bases from J; junction bases left unmatched: 8. Looked up from germline, CDR1 is SQVTM and CDR2 is ANQGSEA. CDR3: CSVAGLAGGRVSTDTQYF. The CDR3 nucleotides are TGCAGCGTTGCGGGACTAGCGGGGGGCCGGGTGAGCACAGATACGCAGTATTTT.

This clonotype was recorded many times. The V call is TRBV28, the J call TRBJ2-3; D possibly corresponds to TRBD1 (6 bases). CDR3 length equals 12 residues. V lost 10 bases to trimming and J lost 1 base, with 9 bases between them. CDR1 and CDR2 (germline): MDHEN, SYDVKM. Here the CDR3 DNA reads TGTGCCACACGACAGGGCACAGATACGCAGTATTTT. Its protein product is CATRQGTDTQYF.

This clonotype was observed a handful of times. The DNA for the CDR3 is TGTGCCAGCAGCCGAGGCCGGGGGGGTAGTATACCCCTCCACTTT. Translation: CASSRGRGGSIPLHF. This sequence joins TRBV6-1 and TRBJ1-6; possibly TRBD1 for D (5 bases). This CDR3 spans 15 amino acids. The ends were cut back, 6 bases at V and 12 bases at J, with 21 bases in the middle. Germline V gene data show CDR1 as MNHNS and CDR2 as SASEGT.

The sample holds a few counts of this clonotype. Being one base from a much bigger clone, this may be a read error. The gene calls are TRBV3-1 and TRBJ1-2; no clear D. Trimming removed 1 base at V and 2 bases at J, with 2 bases between. Germline CDR1 and CDR2: LGHDT and YNNKEL (reference sequence). The CDR3 runs 12 residues. The CDR3 DNA sequence: TGTGCCAGCAGCCAAGTGAACTATGGCTACACCTTC. Amino acids: CASSQVNYGYTF.

This clonotype occurred many times. The chain is built from TRBV11-3 and TRBJ2-7; 7 nucleotides match TRBD1. The CDR3 has 14 amino acids. The germline V gene has CDR1 SGHNT and CDR2 YENEEA. V gave up 1 base and J gave up 5 bases; unmatched junction bases: 5. CDR3 DNA sequence: TGTGCCAGCAGCTTAGCAGGGGGTTACCACGAGCAGTACTTC. Protein product: CASSLAGGYHEQYF. Supplemented by reference TRBV11-3 and TRBJ2-7, the full variable domain reads EAGVVQSPRYKIIEKKQPVAFWCNPISGHNTLYWYLQNLGQGPELLIRYENEEAVDDSQLPKDRFSAERLKGVDSTLKIQPAELGDSAVYLCASSLAGGYHEQYFGPGTRLTVT.

The V and J genes are TRBV6-2 or TRBV6-3 and TRBJ1-3, with unresolved D. The CDR3 spans 14 residues. V dropped 6 bases and J dropped 2 bases, with 11 bases sitting between them. CDR1 is MNHEY, CDR2 SVGEGT, per germline. CDR3 sequence: CASSAAGTGNTIYF. DNA for the CDR3: TGTGCCAGCAGCGCCGCCGGGACTGGAAACACCATATATTTT.

The chain carries TRBV9 and TRBJ1-3; D gene uncertain. The V gene lost 0 bases and the J gene lost 0 bases, with 7 bases spanning the gap. This CDR3 is built from 15 residues. Germline V gene lookup returns CDR1 SGDLS and CDR2 YYNGEE. In DNA form, the CDR3 reads TGTGCCAGCAGCGTAGCAGGCCTCTCTGGAAACACCATATATTTT. This translates into CASSVAGLSGNTIYF.

Sample share makes this clonotype medium-sized. This sequence joins TRBV20-1 and TRBJ1-2; possible D gene TRBD1, 5 bases. Trimming cost V 6 bases and J 6 bases, with 17 bases left between them. The CDR3 has 13 residues. Germline CDR1 reads DFQATT; CDR2 reads SNEGSKA (reference sequence). The chain's CDR3 is CSAASPGWNGYTF. The CDR3 DNA reads as TGCAGTGCCGCCTCTCCAGGGTGGAATGGCTACACCTTC.

V is TRBV7-3 and J is TRBJ1-2; tentatively, D is TRBD1 (5 bases). V was cut by 5 bases and J by 3 bases, with 13 bases left in between. CDR1 is SGHTA, CDR2 FQGTGA, per germline. The CDR3 is 14 amino acids. The CDR3 here is CASSLTRGDYGYTF. DNA for the CDR3: TGTGCCAGCAGCCTCACTCGGGGGGACTATGGCTACACCTTC.

The CDR3, as DNA: TGTGCCAGCAGTCCTCGATCCAGCCAAGGGCAGCAGTACTTC. It yields the protein CASSPRSSQGQQYF. The V call is TRBV6-1, the J call TRBJ2-7; D is uncertain. The CDR3 is 14 residues long. Trimming took off 5 bases at V and 8 bases at J, with 19 bases between the two ends. Germline CDR1 reads MNHNS; CDR2 reads SASEGT.

The table lists this clonotype with many counts. The V call is TRBV7-6, the J call TRBJ2-7; D is possibly TRBD1 or TRBD2 (5 bases each). CDR1 and CDR2 from the germline V gene are SGHVS and FNYEAQ. CDR3 size: 14 residues. V was pared by 1 base and J by 6 bases, with 13 bases between. The CDR3 here is CASSLDSGLGEQYF. The CDR3 DNA reads as TGTGCCAGCAGCTTAGACTCGGGGCTGGGCGAGCAGTACTTC.

This clonotype showed up many times. The V and J genes are TRBV20-1 and TRBJ2-7, with D tentatively TRBD1 or TRBD2 (6 bases each). The CDR3 is made up of 14 amino acids. V lost 1 base, J lost 4 bases, and 14 bases lay in between. Germline-derived CDR1 and CDR2 are DFQATT and SNEGSKA (reference sequence). CDR3 protein: CSARVPGGAYEQYF. CDR3 nucleotide sequence: TGCAGTGCTAGAGTCCCCGGGGGCGCGTACGAGCAGTACTTC.

This clonotype has at least ten counts. The V call is TRBV10-1, the J call TRBJ1-2, with D hard to call. Germline V lookup: CDR1 WNHNN, CDR2 SYGVQD (reference sequence). Trimming took off 0 bases at V and 4 bases at J, with 6 bases between the two ends. The CDR3 runs to 13 residues. CDR3 loop: CASSESGGYGYTF. The CDR3, as DNA: TGCGCCAGCAGTGAGTCCGGAGGCTATGGCTACACCTTC.

This clonotype appeared many times. This rearrangement joins TRBV3-1 to TRBJ2-7; 8 nucleotides match TRBD2. The CDR3 is 15 amino acids. The trim removed 0 bases at V and 7 bases at J, leaving 8 bases unmatched. Germline V gene lookup returns CDR1 LGHDT and CDR2 YNNKEL (reference sequence). In DNA form, the CDR3 reads TGTGCCAGCAGCCAAGATAGACTAGCGCCTCGGGAGCAGTACTTC. It specifies CASSQDRLAPREQYF.

The table lists this clonotype with many counts. V usage is TRBV10-3 and J usage is TRBJ1-5, with 10 bases aligning to TRBD1. Germline values: CDR1 ENHRY, CDR2 SYGVKD. The CDR3 consists of 15 residues. The J segment lost 6 bases and the V segment lost 5 bases, leaving 7 bases of the junction unmatched. CDR3 sequence: CAISKGTGVGQPQHF. The CDR3 bases are TGTGCCATCAGTAAAGGGACAGGGGTTGGTCAGCCCCAGCATTTT.

Only a few counts were recorded for this clonotype. CDR3: CASSFALQGRGEAFF. The DNA for the CDR3 is TGTGCCAGCAGTTTCGCACTTCAGGGACGGGGTGAAGCTTTCTTT. The rearrangement uses TRBV12-3 or TRBV12-4 and TRBJ1-1; TRBD1 is a possible D gene (5 bases). The CDR3 covers 15 residues. V was pared by 3 bases and J by 7 bases, with 18 bases between.

This clonotype showed up just once. The chain combines TRBV20-1 with TRBJ1-2; the D is unclear. The CDR3 has 14 residues. The germline CDR1 and CDR2 sequences are DFQATT and SNEGSKA (reference sequence). Trimming pared 0 bases from V and 0 bases from J, leaving 8 bases between. CDR3 region: CSARDWGSNYGYTF. The CDR3 nucleotides read TGCAGTGCTAGAGATTGGGGATCTAACTATGGCTACACCTTC.

The chain links TRBV7-9 to TRBJ1-3; no definite D call. Looked up from germline, CDR1 is SEHNR and CDR2 is FQNEAQ (reference sequence). V was shortened by 0 bases and J by 4 bases, with 7 bases between the two germline ends. This CDR3 has 14 amino acids. The CDR3 DNA sequence: TGTGCCAGCAGCTTAGCAGGTGACGGAAACACCATATATTTT. Translating it yields CASSLAGDGNTIYF.

Ten or more counts support this clonotype. The V gene is TRBV5-6, the J gene TRBJ1-1; TRBD1 matches at 10 bases. This CDR3 contains 16 residues. Germline loops: CDR1 SGHDT, CDR2 YYEEEE. J was trimmed by 6 bases and V by 3 bases; bases with no gene match: 11. CDR3: CASSSTARDRGAEAFF. CDR3 DNA: TGTGCCAGCAGCTCGACTGCGCGGGACAGGGGAGCTGAAGCTTTCTTT.